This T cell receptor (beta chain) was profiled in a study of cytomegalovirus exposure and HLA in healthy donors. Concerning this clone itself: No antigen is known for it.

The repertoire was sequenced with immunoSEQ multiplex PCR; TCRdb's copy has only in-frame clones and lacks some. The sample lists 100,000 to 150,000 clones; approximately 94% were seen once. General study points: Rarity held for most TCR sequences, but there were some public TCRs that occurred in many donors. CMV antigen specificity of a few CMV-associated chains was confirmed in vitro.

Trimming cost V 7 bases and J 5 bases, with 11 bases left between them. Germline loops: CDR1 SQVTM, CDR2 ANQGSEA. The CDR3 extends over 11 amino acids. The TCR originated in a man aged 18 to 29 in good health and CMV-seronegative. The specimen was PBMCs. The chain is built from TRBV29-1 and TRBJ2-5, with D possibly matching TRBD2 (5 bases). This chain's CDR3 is CSAPGGETQYF. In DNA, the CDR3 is TGCAGCGCCCCAGGCGGGGAGACCCAGTACTTC.